One sample yielded the 18 T cell receptor beta chains listed below, sequenced in a study of human T cells and chemical hapten exposure. Using its own MiXCR run on the RACE reads, TCRdb lists one record per CDR3 protein. The sample consists of roughly 200,000 distinct CDR3 sequences, about 22% of them appearing once. Time point described: patch test 1, 2 weeks after DPC sensitization. Treatment defined: therapeutic diphenylcyclopropenone sensitization with weekly scalp DPC. The input for sequencing was whole blood, taken in connection with sensitization to the hapten diphenylcyclopropenone (DPC). All receptors come from a woman aged 50 to 65 with alopecia areata. Some clones in this sample may be carry-over from other donors' samples.

This clonotype has only a few counts. The chain carries TRBV6-4 and TRBJ2-2, with unresolved D. V was clipped by 6 bases and J by 0 bases, with 8 bases between them. CDR1 and CDR2 from the germline V gene are MRHNA and SNTAGT. The CDR3 contains 14 residues. CDR3 region: CASSRTANTGELFF. The CDR3 DNA reads as TGTGCCAGCAGCCGGACGGCGAACACCGGGGAGCTGTTTTTT.

This rearrangement joins TRBV11-2 to TRBJ2-1; a possible D gene is TRBD2 (6 bases). From germline, CDR1 is SGHAT and CDR2 FQNNGV. V lost 2 bases, J lost 0 bases, and 11 bases lay in between. This CDR3 has 16 amino acids. CDR3 bases: TGTGCCAGCAGCTTAACGGCGGGAAGCTCCTACAATGAGCAGTTCTTC. It codes for CASSLTAGSSYNEQFF. Filled out from reference TRBV11-2 and TRBJ2-1, the complete variable domain reads EAGVAQSPRYKIIEKRQSVAFWCNPISGHATLYWYQQILGQGPKLLIQFQNNGVVDDSQLPKDRFSAERLKGVDSTLKIQPAKLEDSAVYLCASSLTAGSSYNEQFFGPGTRLTVL.

The chain carries TRBV12-3 or TRBV12-4 and TRBJ1-1; maybe TRBD1 (6 bases). This CDR3 comprises 15 residues. The V end lost 6 bases, the J end lost 6 bases, and 20 bases lay between the germline ends. CDR3 sequence (DNA): TGTGCCAGCAGCCCAACAAACAGGGTGGGCTCTGAAGCTTTCTTT. Protein: CASSPTNRVGSEAFF.

The J gene is TRBJ2-1, the V gene TRBV14, with D unclear. V lost 0 bases and J lost 7, with 7 bases in between. CDR3 size: 13 residues. CDR1 is SGHDN and CDR2 is FVKESK in the germline V gene. The CDR3 DNA sequence: TGTGCCAGCAGCCAAGATTTAGGGAATGAGCAGTTCTTC. This sequence encodes CASSQDLGNEQFF.

V and J are TRBV20-1 and TRBJ1-2; a possible D gene is TRBD1 (6 bases). V was trimmed by 2 bases and J by 2 bases, leaving 9 bases between them. The length of the CDR3 is 13 residues. Germline V lookup: CDR1 DFQATT, CDR2 SNEGSKA (reference sequence). CDR3 protein: CSARQGTNYGYTF. The CDR3, as DNA: TGCAGTGCTAGACAGGGGACCAACTATGGCTACACCTTC.

There are a few counts of this clonotype. The chain recombines TRBV7-6 with TRBJ2-1; 7 nucleotides agree with TRBD2. With V trimmed by 2 bases and J by 5 bases, 3 bases remained unmatched. The CDR3 totals 14 residues. Germline lookup yields CDR1 SGHVS and CDR2 FNYEAQ. Here the CDR3 reads CASSLTGGHNEQFF. The CDR3 bases are TGTGCCAGCAGCTTAACGGGAGGCCACAATGAGCAGTTCTTC.

This clonotype came up a few times. J is TRBJ2-1 and V is TRBV20-1; 7 bases are shared with TRBD2. The CDR3 has 14 amino acids. J gave up 2 bases and V 4 bases, and 5 bases lay outside the gene matches. The germline V gene encodes CDR1 DFQATT and CDR2 SNEGSKA (reference sequence). The DNA of the CDR3 is TGCAGTGCTAAGGGAGGGTCTGCCTACAATGAGCAGTTCTTC. Its protein product is CSAKGGSAYNEQFF.

CDR3 coding DNA: TGTGCCAGCAGTGATATCGGACTTAGTAACACCGGGGAGCTGTTTTTT. Translation: CASSDIGLSNTGELFF. The V call is TRBV2, the J call TRBJ2-2; D perhaps matches TRBD2 (5 bases). V was trimmed by 3 bases and J by 2 bases, leaving 13 bases between them. The CDR3 is made up of 16 amino acids. The germline gives CDR1 SNHLY, CDR2 FYNNEI. Variable domain in full (rest from reference TRBV2 and TRBJ2-2): EPEVTQTPSHQVTQMGQEVILRCVPISNHLYFYWYRQILGQKVEFLVSFYNNEISEKSEIFDDQFSVERPDGSNFTLKIRSTKLEDSAMYFCASSDIGLSNTGELFFGEGSRLTVL.

This clonotype was observed a handful of times. V and J are TRBV7-2 and TRBJ1-5, with a possible D match to TRBD1 (6 bases). This CDR3 has 17 residues. Per germline, CDR1 SGHTA and CDR2 FQGNSA. Between the trimmed V and J ends, which lost 1 base and 7 bases, there was a span of 20 bases. The CDR3 is CASSLGQGLQGNQPQHF. The CDR3 nucleotides read TGTGCCAGCAGCTTAGGCCAGGGCTTGCAGGGGAACCAGCCCCAGCATTTT.

The chain is built from TRBV29-1 and TRBJ2-3; TRBD2 aligns across 8 bases. Germline lookup yields CDR1 SQVTM and CDR2 ANQGSEA. The CDR3 totals 17 residues. V shed 5 bases, J shed 2 bases, and the junction held 15 bases outside the gene matches. CDR3 residues: CSVRGSGTSGPTDTQYF. The CDR3 DNA is TGCAGCGTTAGGGGTAGCGGGACTTCAGGACCCACAGATACGCAGTATTTT.

This CDR3 is CAYTPGANTGELFF. The CDR3 region has the DNA TGTGCTTACACGCCAGGAGCGAACACCGGGGAGCTGTTTTTT. J is TRBJ2-2 and V is TRBV10-3, with no clear D. From germline, CDR1 is ENHRY and CDR2 SYGVKD. The CDR3 has 14 amino acids.

This clonotype was found a few times. The chain couples TRBV6-6 to TRBJ1-6, with D hard to call. This CDR3 is built from 15 residues. The V and J ends lost 7 bases and 3 bases respectively, with 13 bases between them. The germline CDR1 and CDR2 sequences are MNHNY and SVGAGI (reference sequence). As DNA, the CDR3 is TGTGCCAGCACTTTCGAAGGGAGCTATAATTCACCCCTCCACTTT. This encodes CASTFEGSYNSPLHF.

As regards this clonotype: An end of the junction differs from the germline gene, which may be a read error. This chain connects TRBV4-3 to TRBJ2-3, with TRBD2 matching over 7 bases. Germline CDR1 LGHNA, CDR2 YSLEER. This CDR3 has 15 amino acids. CDR3 loop: CASSQPSGITDTQYF. The CDR3 DNA reads TGTGCCAGCAGCCAACCTAGCGGTATCACAGATACGCAGTATTTT.

This clonotype was observed a few times. This sequence joins TRBV29-1 and TRBJ1-2, with TRBD1 matching 10 bases. J was trimmed by 6 bases and V by 3 bases; bases with no gene match: 7. This CDR3 has 14 residues. Germline-derived CDR1 and CDR2 are SQVTM and ANQGSEA. The CDR3 is CSVDAGTGADGYTF. CDR3 DNA: TGCAGCGTTGATGCCGGGACAGGGGCAGATGGCTACACCTTC.

The rearrangement links TRBV5-1 to TRBJ1-3; D unclear. Germline V CDR1 and CDR2: SGHRS, YFSETQ. The V gene lost 3 bases and the J gene lost 0 bases, with 10 bases spanning the gap. The CDR3 length is 15 residues. The CDR3 bases are TGCGCCAGCAGCTCCGGACTAAGCTCTGGAAACACCATATATTTT. It is translated as CASSSGLSSGNTIYF.

The chain carries TRBV5-1 and TRBJ2-1, with D unresolved. V was trimmed by 4 bases and J by 5 bases, leaving 10 bases between them. Germline CDR1 reads SGHRS; CDR2 reads YFSETQ. The CDR3 sequence is 13 residues long. This chain's CDR3 is CASSPSPNNEQFF. CDR3 nucleotides: TGCGCCAGCAGCCCGTCCCCCAACAATGAGCAGTTCTTC.

In its sample, this clonotype was seen many times. The chain is built from TRBV7-9 and TRBJ2-2; possible D gene TRBD2, 6 bases. Germline assignment: CDR1 SEHNR and CDR2 FQNEAQ (reference sequence). The CDR3 consists of 18 residues. V dropped 5 bases and J dropped 4 bases, with 23 bases sitting between them. In nucleotides, the CDR3 is TGTGCCAGCAGCCAACCGGGACTCGGGACCGGAACCACCGGGGAGCTGTTTTTT. Its protein is CASSQPGLGTGTTGELFF. Complete variable domain (other parts from reference TRBV7-9 and TRBJ2-2): DTGVSQNPRHKITKRGQNVTFRCDPISEHNRLYWYRQTLGQGPEFLTYFQNEAQLEKSRLLSDRFSAERPKGSFSTLEIQRTEQGDSAMYLCASSQPGLGTGTTGELFFGEGSRLTVL.

The chain carries TRBV30 and TRBJ2-1; TRBD1 might be the D (5 bases). The CDR3 contains 13 residues. Per the germline V gene, CDR1 is GTSNPN and CDR2 is SVGIG (reference sequence). The germline V and J ends were trimmed by 3 bases and 8 bases, with 14 bases remaining between them. The CDR3 is CAWSSDSEDEQFF. In nucleotides, the CDR3 is TGTGCCTGGAGCTCCGACAGTGAGGATGAGCAGTTCTTC. Complete variable domain (other parts from reference TRBV30 and TRBJ2-1): SQTIHQWPATLVQPVGSPLSLECTVEGTSNPNLYWYRQAAGRGLQLLFYSVGIGQISSEVPQNLSASRPQDRQFILSSKKLLLSDSGFYLCAWSSDSEDEQFFGPGTRLTVL.